Only a few counts were recorded for the clone carrying this T cell receptor (beta chain). Its antigen is currently unknown. This CDR3 is 15 amino acids long. CDR1 KGHDR and CDR2 SFDVKD come from the germline V gene. V lost 0 bases and J 5 bases, leaving 12 bases between the germline ends. The data originate from a study of identical twins. Unique molecular identifiers were present on the cDNA, which also gained a universal primer site by template switching. TCRdb processed the 5' RACE reads anew with MiXCR; each CDR3 protein has one entry. In the table there are 1,800,000 or so distinct CDR3 sequences, roughly a third of which are singletons. General study findings and limits: It was out-of-frame TCR alpha sharing in monozygotic twins that models underestimated.

Sequenced material: cord blood. The source of this sequence is a newborn girl in good health. This rearrangement joins TRBV24-1 to TRBJ2-5, with D tentatively TRBD1 (6 bases). The CDR3 spells CATSDLHRDRETQYF. The DNA for the CDR3 is TGTGCCACCAGTGATTTGCACAGGGATCGGGAGACCCAGTACTTC.